Presented here are 25 T cell receptor beta chains from one specimen sequenced in a study of type 1 and type 2 diabetes patients. Genomic DNA was the PCR template. A primer set of 30 forward and 13 reverse primers amplified the CDR3. TCRdb recomputed calls from the multiplex PCR reads with MiXCR, one row per CDR3 protein. The table includes 270,000 or so distinct CDR3 sequences, around 47% detected once. Sample: peripheral blood mononuclear cells (PBMCs). All receptors derive from a man between 18 and 35 years old with type 2 diabetes.

J is TRBJ2-5 and V is TRBV15; 11 bases map to TRBD2. The germline V gene encodes CDR1 LNHNV and CDR2 YYDKDF (reference sequence). The CDR3 is 19 amino acids. The V gene end was trimmed by 0 bases and the J gene end by 5 bases; junction bases not matched to a gene: 14. The CDR3 loop is CATSRDRGRIAGGHETQYF. CDR3 DNA sequence: TGTGCCACCAGCAGAGATCGTGGACGGATAGCGGGGGGGCACGAGACCCAGTACTTC.

The chain links TRBV20-1 to TRBJ2-1; 15 positions agree with TRBD2. V was clipped by 6 bases and J by 6 bases; unmatched bases: 3. CDR3 length: 14 amino acids. CDR1 DFQATT and CDR2 SNEGSKA come from the germline V gene (reference sequence). The CDR3, as DNA: TGCAGTGCCTGGACTAGCGGGAGGGCCAATGAGCAGTTCTTC. It is translated as CSAWTSGRANEQFF.

The DNA of the CDR3 is TGTGCCAGCAGTCCATCCCGTTACTACGAGCAGTACTTC. It is translated as CASSPSRYYEQYF. The V and J genes are TRBV28 and TRBJ2-7; D is uncertain. Trimming left V 5 bases short and J 3 bases short, with 11 bases between. CDR1 is MDHEN and CDR2 is SYDVKM in the germline V gene. This CDR3 comprises 13 residues. Based on the CDR3 plus reference TRBV28 and TRBJ2-7, the full variable domain is DVKVTQSSRYLVKRTGEKVFLECVQDMDHENMFWYRQDPGLGLRLIYFSYDVKMKEKGDIPEGYSVSREKKERFSLILESASTNQTSMYLCASSPSRYYEQYFGPGTRLTVT.

Regarding this clonotype: A much larger clone differs by one base, so this may be a read error. The V gene is TRBV20-1, the J gene TRBJ1-6, with a tentative D call TRBD1 (6 bases). This CDR3 region has 16 residues. V dropped 0 bases and J dropped 9 bases, with 18 bases sitting between them. Germline CDR1 and CDR2: DFQATT and SNEGSKA (reference sequence). The CDR3 DNA follows: TGCAGTGCTAGAGAGTGGGCCGGGACACGAAGTTCACCCCTCCACTTT. It encodes CSAREWAGTRSSPLHF.

Worth noting for this clonotype: The junction departs from germline at one end; a sequencing error may be responsible. The rearrangement uses TRBV19 and TRBJ1-5, with 7 positions matching TRBD1. The CDR3 is 15 amino acids. The germline CDR1 and CDR2 sequences are LNHDA and SQIVND (reference sequence). The DNA for the CDR3 is TGTGCCGGTAGTACACGACAGGGAGTTTATCAGCCCCAGCATTTT. Its protein product is CAGSTRQGVYQPQHF.

Many counts were recorded for this clonotype. The chain recombines TRBV7-6 with TRBJ2-1, with a weak D call TRBD1 (6 bases). This CDR3 comprises 11 residues. The germline gives CDR1 SGHVS, CDR2 FNYEAQ. With 8 bases removed from V and 6 bases from J, the gap between germline ends came to 8 bases. CDR3 in amino acids: CASSRGNEQFF. CDR3 nucleotides: TGTGCCAGCTCCAGGGGCAATGAGCAGTTCTTC.

This clonotype has at least ten counts. This rearrangement joins TRBV4-3 to TRBJ2-6, with D tentatively TRBD1 (6 bases). Trimming shortened V by 4 bases and J by 1 base, and 11 bases separated the two germline ends. The germline CDR1 and CDR2 sequences are LGHNA and YSLEER. This CDR3 has 16 amino acids. The CDR3, as DNA: TGCGCCAGCAGCCCTAGTACAGGGTCTGGGGCCAACGTCCTGACTTTC. It translates to CASSPSTGSGANVLTF.

This clonotype showed up just a few times. The CDR3 region has the DNA TGTGCCAGCAGCTTAGCCCCGATCGGGAGGGCGAGTGAGCAGTTCTTC. Protein product: CASSLAPIGRASEQFF. This chain joins TRBV7-3 and TRBJ2-1; 8 positions agree with TRBD2. V shed 2 bases and J 9 bases; nucleotides not matched to a gene: 12. CDR3 length: 16 residues. Germline values: CDR1 SGHTA, CDR2 FQGTGA.

The gene calls are TRBV30 and TRBJ1-6; TRBD1 aligns across 9 bases. The J segment lost 7 bases and the V segment lost 5 bases, leaving 6 bases of the junction unmatched. The CDR3 is 14 amino acids. CDR1 is GTSNPN and CDR2 is SVGIG in the germline V gene (reference sequence). CDR3 DNA sequence: TGTGCCTGGGTCTCCGGGACAGGGAATTCACCCCTCCACTTT. Residues: CAWVSGTGNSPLHF. The variable domain in full, completed from reference TRBV30 and TRBJ1-6, reads SQTIHQWPATLVQPVGSPLSLECTVEGTSNPNLYWYRQAAGRGLQLLFYSVGIGQISSEVPQNLSASRPQDRQFILSSKKLLLSDSGFYLCAWVSGTGNSPLHFGNGTRLTVT.

Worth noting for this clonotype: The junction does not match germline at one end; this may be a read error. The chain carries TRBV14 and TRBJ2-1, with 7 bases identical to TRBD2. The germline V gene has CDR1 SGHDN and CDR2 FVKESK. The CDR3 covers 12 residues. The CDR3 coding sequence is TGTGCCAGCAGCACGGGGACGGGGGGTCGAGTCTTC. This sequence encodes CASSTGTGGRVF.

As regards this clonotype: A junction boundary mismatches the germline segment, possibly from a read error. The rearrangement joins TRBV5-1 to TRBJ1-6; D remains unclear. The CDR3 runs 16 residues. Germline lookup yields CDR1 SGHRS and CDR2 YFSETQ. The CDR3 bases are TGTGCCAGCAGTAAAAATACGGGAGTCCGAAATTCACCCCTCCACTTT. Residues: CASSKNTGVRNSPLHF.

The chain has TRBV19 and TRBJ1-5; the D gene is possibly TRBD1 (5 bases). The CDR3 sequence is 13 residues long. Between the trimmed V and J ends, which lost 7 bases and 4 bases, there was a span of 11 bases. Germline CDR1 and CDR2: LNHDA and SQIVND (reference sequence). The CDR3 nucleotides read TGTGCCAGTACGGGACTGAATAATCAGCCCCAGCATTTT. Translating gives CASTGLNNQPQHF.

Details on this clonotype: This may be a read error: a much more frequent sequence differs by one nucleotide. A read error is likely, as this CDR3 ends without the conserved phenylalanine or tryptophan. The chain recombines TRBV15 with TRBJ2-7, with 9 bases fitting TRBD1. Germline CDR1 LNHNV, CDR2 YYDKDF (reference sequence). Trimming cost V 6 bases and J 1 base; bases outside gene matches: 4. The CDR3 totals 14 residues. CDR3 residues: CATRSGTGSYEQYI. In DNA form, the CDR3 reads TGTGCCACCAGGAGTGGGACAGGGTCCTACGAGCAGTACATC.

The genes are TRBV27 and TRBJ2-7; D tentatively reads TRBD1 or TRBD2 (5 bases each). CDR3 size: 14 residues. Germline V lookup: CDR1 MNHEY, CDR2 SMNVEV (reference sequence). Trimming pared 0 bases from V and 3 bases from J, leaving 9 bases between. CDR3 sequence (DNA): TGTGCCAGCAGTTTATCCGGGACCCACTACGAGCAGTACTTC. Translating gives CASSLSGTHYEQYF.

A remark on this clonotype: The CDR3 ends on some other residue instead of the conserved phenylalanine or tryptophan, so this is likely a read error. The chain carries TRBV7-3 and TRBJ1-2; D is uncertain. Germline V gene data show CDR1 as SGHTA and CDR2 as FQGTGA. The CDR3 has 13 residues. The CDR3 DNA is TGTGCCAGCAGGTTAAGGCGCTTCTATGACTACACCTCC. Its translation is CASRLRRFYDYTS.

Worth noting for this clonotype: Mismatch with germline at one junction end may stem from a read error. This rearrangement joins TRBV20-1 to TRBJ1-4; TRBD1 is a possible D gene (5 bases). Germline CDR1 DFQATT, CDR2 SNEGSKA (reference sequence). This CDR3 contains 13 residues. The CDR3 nucleotides are TGTAGTACGTCGGGGTTAGGGGCCGAAAAACTGTTTTTT. This codes for CSTSGLGAEKLFF.

The rearrangement joins TRBV10-3 to TRBJ2-3, with 8 bases identical to TRBD1. The length of the CDR3 is 17 residues. Per germline, CDR1 ENHRY and CDR2 SYGVKD. J lost 3 bases, V lost 0 bases, and 8 bases had no gene match. DNA of the CDR3: TGTGCCATCAGTGAGTCTGTCACGCAGGGGGCAACAGATACGCAGTATTTT. Its protein is CAISESVTQGATDTQYF.

There are a few counts of this clonotype. The rearrangement links TRBV4-3 to TRBJ1-2; unclear D gene. There are 14 residues in the CDR3. Germline CDR1 is LGHNA and CDR2 is YSLEER. V was trimmed by 4 bases and J by 4 bases, leaving 13 bases between them. The CDR3 coding sequence is TGCGCCAGCAGCCCGGTCGGCCGGGGCTATGGCTACACCTTC. Its translation: CASSPVGRGYGYTF.

This chain uses TRBV19 with TRBJ2-2; 9 bases align to TRBD2. The CDR3 extends over 16 amino acids. Trimming at V came to 4 bases and at J to 7 bases, leaving 10 bases not matched to a gene. Germline V gives CDR1 LNHDA, CDR2 SQIVND (reference sequence). The CDR3 sequence: CASSSLQRGAIGELFF. In DNA form, the CDR3 reads TGTGCCAGTAGTAGTCTCCAGCGGGGGGCCATCGGGGAGCTGTTTTTT. Combining the CDR3 with reference TRBV19 and TRBJ2-2 gives the whole variable domain DGGITQSPKYLFRKEGQNVTLSCEQNLNHDAMYWYRQDPGQGLRLIYYSQIVNDFQKGDIAEGYSVSREKKESFPLTVTSAQKNPTAFYLCASSSLQRGAIGELFFGEGSRLTVL.

The rearrangement uses TRBV6-1 and TRBJ1-6; D perhaps matches TRBD1 (5 bases). Germline CDR1 is MNHNS and CDR2 is SASEGT. V was clipped by 7 bases and J by 6 bases, with 25 bases between them. There are 18 residues in the CDR3. CDR3 DNA: TGTGCCAGCAATCGAGAGGTGGGGGTTGGCAGGATTAATTCACCCCTCCACTTT. Amino acids: CASNREVGVGRINSPLHF.

The chain carries TRBV7-9 and TRBJ1-1, with 7 bases fitting TRBD1. V lost 11 bases to trimming and J lost 0 bases; unmatched junction nucleotides: 3. Germline values: CDR1 SEHNR, CDR2 FQNEAQ (reference sequence). The CDR3 has 12 amino acids. The CDR3 protein is CAWDRVNTEAFF. The CDR3 DNA reads as TGTGCCTGGGACAGAGTGAACACTGAAGCTTTCTTT.

This clonotype was detected ten times or more. The chain links TRBV2 to TRBJ2-3; 8 positions agree with TRBD2. The CDR3 is 14 residues long. V shed 6 bases and J 1 base; nucleotides not matched to a gene: 3. The germline V gene has CDR1 SNHLY and CDR2 FYNNEI. The chain's CDR3 is CASSPTSGTDTQYF. The DNA for the CDR3 is TGTGCCAGCAGCCCGACTAGCGGCACAGATACGCAGTATTTT.

This clonotype was found a few times. V usage is TRBV11-2 and J usage is TRBJ2-2; D uncertain. CDR3 length: 10 amino acids. CDR1 is SGHAT and CDR2 is FQNNGV in the germline V gene. Trimming cost V 5 bases and J 7 bases, with 2 bases left between them. The CDR3 bases are TGTGCCAGCAGCGTCGGGGAGCTGTTTTTT. It yields the protein CASSVGELFF.

As for this clonotype: One end of the junction varies from germline; a read error may be responsible. The rearrangement links TRBV6-5 to TRBJ2-3, with D perhaps matching TRBD1 (6 bases). There are 17 residues in the CDR3. CDR1 MNHEY and CDR2 SVGAGI come from the germline V gene. In DNA, the CDR3 is TGTGCCAGCAGTAAGGGGCCAGGGGCTCTACCCACAGATAAGCAGTATTTT. Its protein product is CASSKGPGALPTDKQYF.

This clonotype is a singleton in its sample. The V gene is TRBV4-2, the J gene TRBJ1-6, with no clear D. Looked up from germline, CDR1 is LGHNA and CDR2 is YNFKEQ. CDR3 length: 15 amino acids. Trimming left V 1 base short and J 9 bases short, with 13 bases between. The CDR3 protein is CASSQGGGLGSPLHF. The CDR3 region has the DNA TGTGCCAGCAGCCAAGGAGGCGGGTTAGGTTCACCCCTCCACTTT.